Sequencing of this TCR beta chain was carried out in a study of blood T cells in healthy people across ages. Looking at the study overall: There was about one barcoded beta molecule captured by template switching per two T cells.

Then a second PCR, running roughly 6 to 11 cycles, was carried out with a sample-barcoded 5' primer and a J-beta primer mix. TCRdb analysed the 5' RACE reads with MiXCR anew, one entry per CDR3 protein. The data contain some 920,000 distinct CDR3 sequences, 51% of them singletons. V lost 3 bases to trimming and J lost 2 bases; unmatched junction nucleotides: 9. Germline V gives CDR1 SGHTA, CDR2 FQGNSA. The CDR3 is 19 residues long. Sequenced: blood. This chain connects TRBV7-2 to TRBJ2-3; TRBD2 aligns across 15 bases. The TCR comes from a woman aged 60 to 75 in good health. The CDR3 nucleotides are TGTGCCAGCAGCTTGCTGGGGACTAGCGGGAGGCGGAACACAGATACGCAGTATTTT. Protein: CASSLLGTSGRRNTDTQYF.